These 29 T cell receptor beta chains share one sample of origin, sequenced in a study of cytomegalovirus exposure and HLA in healthy donors. Both 60 Vbeta primers and 13 Jbeta primers went into the PCR. Only in-frame clones appear in the TCRdb table, and some are missing; sequencing was by immunoSEQ multiplex PCR. The sample records about 180,000 clones, about 81% being singletons. Sequenced input: PBMCs. The receptor set was obtained from a middle-aged man in good health and CMV-seronegative.

This clone appeared once. V and J are TRBV18 and TRBJ1-2; 7 nucleotides align to TRBD1. The V gene end was trimmed by 5 bases and the J gene end by 2 bases; junction bases not matched to a gene: 2. The CDR3 extends over 13 amino acids. Looked up from germline, CDR1 is KGHSH and CDR2 is LQKENI. CDR3 in amino acids: CASSSTGNYGYTF. CDR3 nucleotides: TGTGCCAGCTCATCGACAGGGAACTATGGCTACACCTTC. The full variable domain, rest sourced from reference TRBV18 and TRBJ1-2, is NAGVMQNPRHLVRRRGQEARLRCSPMKGHSHVYWYRQLPEEGLKFMVYLQKENIIDESGMPKERFSAEFPKEGPSILRIQQVVRGDSAAYFCASSSTGNYGYTFGSGTRLTVV.

V usage is TRBV5-1 and J usage is TRBJ2-2; D remains unclear. This CDR3 has 13 residues. CDR1 and CDR2 (germline): SGHRS, YFSETQ. With 5 bases removed from V and 7 bases from J, the gap between germline ends came to 12 bases. CDR3 coding DNA: TGCGCCAGCAGTCGCGATTCGGGCGGGGAGCTGTTTTTT. It is translated as CASSRDSGGELFF.

This chain uses TRBV5-6 with TRBJ1-4; 8 bases fit TRBD1. The germline gives CDR1 SGHDT, CDR2 YYEEEE. The CDR3 has 13 amino acids. V lost 2 bases, J lost 8 bases, and 2 bases stayed unmatched. In DNA form, the CDR3 reads TGTGCCAGCAGCTTTGGACAGGGAGAAAAACTGTTTTTT. This gives the protein CASSFGQGEKLFF.

This clone has a handful of counts. Other DNA sequences in the sample encode the same CDR3. As DNA, the CDR3 is TGTGCCAGCAGAGTGAGGACTGAAGCTTTCTTT. Protein: CASRVRTEAFF. J is TRBJ1-1 and V is TRBV2; no clear D gene. The CDR3 has 11 residues. Germline V gene sequence: CDR1 SNHLY, CDR2 FYNNEI. V was pared by 6 bases and J by 5 bases, with 7 bases between.

This clone appeared a single time. This sequence joins TRBV11-1 and TRBJ2-6, with 7 bases matching TRBD2. The CDR3 contains 18 residues. In germline, CDR1 is SGHAT, CDR2 FQDESV (reference sequence). After removal of 3 bases from V and 0 bases from J, the junction contained 8 bases not matched to a gene. The CDR3 bases are TGTGCCAGCAGCTTTCAGGTAGCGGGCAGCTCTGGGGCCAACGTCCTGACTTTC. It encodes CASSFQVAGSSGANVLTF.

The chain joins TRBV7-2 to TRBJ2-7; D unclear. With 5 bases removed from V and 5 bases from J, the gap between germline ends came to 13 bases. The CDR3 has 13 amino acids. Per germline, CDR1 SGHTA and CDR2 FQGNSA. The CDR3: CASSPRRIDEQYF. The CDR3 DNA is TGTGCCAGCAGCCCCCGTCGTATCGACGAGCAGTACTTC.

This chain joins TRBV5-8 and TRBJ2-7; 9 nucleotides align to TRBD1. Germline V lookup: CDR1 SGHTS, CDR2 YDEGEE. J was trimmed by 6 bases and V by 4 bases; bases with no gene match: 5. This CDR3 region has 13 residues. CDR3 region: CASSRTGASEQYF. The CDR3 DNA follows: TGTGCCAGCAGCCGGACAGGGGCTAGCGAGCAGTACTTC.

The chain has TRBV30 and TRBJ1-1; tentatively, D is TRBD1 (6 bases). Germline lookup yields CDR1 GTSNPN and CDR2 SVGIG (reference sequence). Trimming stripped 2 bases from V and 0 bases from J, with 13 bases between. The CDR3 is 15 amino acids. This chain's CDR3 is CAWSRSGTLNTEAFF. DNA of the CDR3: TGTGCCTGGAGTAGATCCGGGACACTGAACACTGAAGCTTTCTTT.

This clone showed up just a few times. The chain carries TRBV27 and TRBJ2-1; unclear D gene. The V gene's germline CDR1 is MNHEY and CDR2 SMNVEV (reference sequence). With 2 bases removed from V and 6 bases from J, the gap between germline ends came to 8 bases. This CDR3 region has 13 residues. The CDR3 DNA reads as TGTGCCAGCAGTTTAGGGCCGCTCAATGAGCAGTTCTTC. It encodes CASSLGPLNEQFF.

The chain links TRBV30 to TRBJ2-2; D is uncertain. V was shortened by 4 bases and J by 6 bases, with 15 bases between the two germline ends. The CDR3 is 14 residues long. The germline CDR1 and CDR2 sequences are GTSNPN and SVGIG (reference sequence). The CDR3 nucleotides are TGTGCCTGGACCCCACAACGGGTTTCCGGGGAGCTGTTTTTT. It specifies CAWTPQRVSGELFF.

This chain joins TRBV4-3 and TRBJ2-7; 8 nucleotides line up with TRBD2. V dropped 0 bases and J dropped 0; count of bases not matched to a gene: 10. The CDR3 consists of 18 residues. Germline V CDR1 and CDR2: LGHNA, YSLEER. CDR3 DNA sequence: TGCGCCAGCAGCCAAGATCTCGGGGGGGCGGAAAACTCCTACGAGCAGTACTTC. Translating gives CASSQDLGGAENSYEQYF.

Concerning this clone itself: Different DNA sequences within this sample yield the same CDR3. V and J are TRBV9 and TRBJ1-2; possible D gene TRBD1, 5 bases. The V end lost 2 bases, the J end lost 4 bases, and 9 bases lay between the germline ends. The germline V gene has CDR1 SGDLS and CDR2 YYNGEE. The CDR3 is made up of 13 amino acids. This chain's CDR3 is CASSVRGGYGYTF. The CDR3 DNA reads as TGTGCCAGCAGCGTTCGGGGGGGCTATGGCTACACCTTC.

With regard to this clone: The same CDR3 also results from other DNA sequences found in this sample. The J gene is TRBJ1-1, the V gene TRBV14; unclear D gene. The germline V gene has CDR1 SGHDN and CDR2 FVKESK. CDR3 size: 13 residues. The ends were cut back, 4 bases at V and 1 base at J, with 7 bases in the middle. The CDR3: CASSLQENTEAFF. The CDR3 nucleotides read TGTGCCAGCAGCCTGCAGGAGAACACTGAAGCTTTCTTT.

This sequence joins TRBV7-2 and TRBJ1-4; D gene uncertain. CDR1 and CDR2 from the germline V gene are SGHTA and FQGNSA. This CDR3 spans 19 amino acids. The V end lost 2 bases, the J end lost 0 bases, and 19 bases lay between the germline ends. CDR3 sequence: CASSLPLEAADTTNEKLFF. CDR3 in DNA: TGTGCCAGCAGCTTACCTCTGGAGGCAGCTGATACAACTAATGAAAAACTGTTTTTT.

The V gene is TRBV30, the J gene TRBJ2-3; 9 positions match TRBD1. The CDR3 is made up of 14 amino acids. Germline V gene data show CDR1 as GTSNPN and CDR2 as SVGIG (reference sequence). With V trimmed by 2 bases and J by 4 bases, 4 bases remained unmatched. The CDR3 spells CAWSQWTGADTQYF. DNA of the CDR3: TGTGCCTGGAGTCAGTGGACAGGGGCAGATACGCAGTATTTT.

This clone was detected once. This chain connects TRBV19 to TRBJ1-5; TRBD1 matches at 8 bases. Germline CDR1 LNHDA, CDR2 SQIVND (reference sequence). The CDR3 length is 12 residues. V gave up 5 bases and J gave up 11 bases; unmatched junction bases: 5. DNA for the CDR3: TGTGCCAGTAGTCCCCGGACAGGGTCCCAGCATTTT. This translates into CASSPRTGSQHF.

This chain joins TRBV5-4 and TRBJ2-1, with 8 bases identical to TRBD2. CDR1 is SGHNT, CDR2 YYREEE, per germline (reference sequence). Trimming took 4 bases from V and 4 from J; bases not matched to a gene: 13. The length of the CDR3 is 17 residues. CDR3 coding DNA: TGTGCCAGCAGCCTTGGACTAGCTCGGCGAACTTACAATGAGCAGTTCTTC. It yields the protein CASSLGLARRTYNEQFF.

This chain links TRBV28 with TRBJ2-1; D might be TRBD1 (5 bases). The germline V and J ends were trimmed by 6 bases and 3 bases, with 12 bases remaining between them. The CDR3 runs 14 residues. CDR1 and CDR2 (germline): MDHEN, SYDVKM. The CDR3 protein is CASSSDDSYNEQFF. The CDR3 DNA sequence: TGTGCCAGCAGCTCCGACGACAGCTACAATGAGCAGTTCTTC. The full variable domain, its missing parts supplied by reference TRBV28 and TRBJ2-1, is DVKVTQSSRYLVKRTGEKVFLECVQDMDHENMFWYRQDPGLGLRLIYFSYDVKMKEKGDIPEGYSVSREKKERFSLILESASTNQTSMYLCASSSDDSYNEQFFGPGTRLTVL.

A word on this clone: Relative to the germline gene, one junction end is altered; a read error may explain this. The chain joins TRBV7-7 to TRBJ2-5; D is perhaps TRBD1 (7 bases). Germline CDR1 SSHAT, CDR2 FNYEAQ (reference sequence). This CDR3 is 15 amino acids long. CDR3 protein: CASSSGAGGRETQYF. The CDR3 DNA reads as TGTGCTAGCAGCTCGGGGGCAGGGGGGAGGGAGACCCAGTACTTC.

The chain links TRBV14 to TRBJ2-7; TRBD2 matches 13 bases. V lost 0 bases to trimming and J lost 0 bases; unmatched junction nucleotides: 5. The CDR3 is 18 residues long. The germline CDR1 and CDR2 sequences are SGHDN and FVKESK. CDR3 region: CASSQELAGGPLSYEQYF. In DNA, the CDR3 is TGTGCCAGCAGCCAAGAACTAGCGGGAGGGCCCCTCTCCTACGAGCAGTACTTC.

This clone was seen just once. The J gene is TRBJ2-7, the V gene TRBV27; TRBD2 agrees at 8 bases. Germline CDR1 is MNHEY and CDR2 is SMNVEV (reference sequence). The junction had 5 bases not matched to a gene; V was cut back by 1 base and J by 0 bases. CDR3 length equals 16 residues. The DNA for the CDR3 is TGTGCCAGCAGTTTATTAGCGGGGAGCGCCTCCTACGAGCAGTACTTC. It yields the protein CASSLLAGSASYEQYF.

Only a few counts were recorded for this clone. The chain has TRBV2 and TRBJ1-6; tentatively, D is TRBD1 (5 bases). This CDR3 spans 12 amino acids. Trimming took 7 bases from V and 9 from J, leaving 10 bases between them. Germline CDR1 SNHLY, CDR2 FYNNEI. The CDR3 here is CASTRTPSPLHF. The CDR3 nucleotides read TGTGCCAGCACCCGGACACCTTCACCCCTCCACTTT.

A single count supports this clone. The chain couples TRBV15 to TRBJ2-3, with D tentatively TRBD2 (7 bases). Germline CDR1 reads LNHNV; CDR2 reads YYDKDF (reference sequence). The V end was cut by 0 bases, the J end by 3 bases, with 25 bases between. CDR3 length: 20 amino acids. The CDR3 spells CATSRDPVFGRGRRTDTQYF. DNA for the CDR3: TGTGCCACCAGCAGAGATCCTGTTTTTGGGCGGGGGCGCAGAACAGATACGCAGTATTTT.

The genes are TRBV5-6 and TRBJ2-4; 7 nucleotides agree with TRBD2. The V gene end was trimmed by 2 bases and the J gene end by 2 bases; junction bases not matched to a gene: 7. Germline CDR1 reads SGHDT; CDR2 reads YYEEEE. The CDR3 totals 16 residues. CDR3 bases: TGTGCCAGCAGCTTTTGGGGGGGTAGGTCCAAAAACATTCAGTACTTC. This sequence encodes CASSFWGGRSKNIQYF.

V and J are TRBV19 and TRBJ2-3; 11 positions match TRBD2. Looked up from germline, CDR1 is LNHDA and CDR2 is SQIVND (reference sequence). The CDR3 runs to 15 residues. Trimming removed 10 bases from V and 0 bases from J; junction bases left unmatched: 6. CDR3 sequence: CATATSGTSTDTQYF. The CDR3 DNA sequence: TGTGCCACCGCGACTAGCGGGACAAGCACAGATACGCAGTATTTT.

The rearrangement joins TRBV4-1 to TRBJ2-5; TRBD1 matches at 9 bases. Germline V gene data show CDR1 as MGHRA and CDR2 as YSYEKL. CDR3 length equals 18 residues. J was trimmed by 2 bases and V by 2 bases; bases with no gene match: 12. The CDR3, as DNA: TGCGCCAGCAGCCAACTCCAAACCGGGACAGGGAGGCAAGAGACCCAGTACTTC. This encodes CASSQLQTGTGRQETQYF.

V gene TRBV2 combines with J gene TRBJ1-2, with 7 positions matching TRBD1. Unmatched junction bases numbered 10, after V lost 5 bases and J lost 4 bases. The germline CDR1 and CDR2 sequences are SNHLY and FYNNEI. The CDR3 contains 15 residues. CDR3 residues: CASSPNRGQLYGYTF. The CDR3 nucleotides read TGTGCCAGCAGTCCCAACCGGGGACAGCTCTATGGCTACACCTTC. Filled out from reference TRBV2 and TRBJ1-2, the complete variable domain reads EPEVTQTPSHQVTQMGQEVILRCVPISNHLYFYWYRQILGQKVEFLVSFYNNEISEKSEIFDDQFSVERPDGSNFTLKIRSTKLEDSAMYFCASSPNRGQLYGYTFGSGTRLTVV.

The chain combines TRBV5-5 with TRBJ1-4, with D possibly matching TRBD1 (5 bases). V lost 2 bases and J 2 bases, leaving 7 bases between the germline ends. The CDR3 sequence is 14 residues long. The germline gives CDR1 SGHKS, CDR2 YYEKEE (reference sequence). CDR3 in DNA: TGTGCCAGCAGCTTCAGGGCGACTAATGAAAAACTGTTTTTT. Its translation is CASSFRATNEKLFF.

This rearrangement joins TRBV19 to TRBJ1-1; TRBD1 might be the D (6 bases). The germline gives CDR1 LNHDA, CDR2 SQIVND (reference sequence). The CDR3 covers 15 residues. Trimming pared 2 bases from V and 4 bases from J, leaving 14 bases between. The CDR3 sequence: CASSIRSRGATEAFF. CDR3 nucleotides: TGTGCCAGTAGTATACGATCCAGGGGTGCCACTGAAGCTTTCTTT.